The present entry profiles one T cell receptor beta chain with its context. Its antigen remains unidentified. This sample is drawn from a study of beta chain features in type 1 diabetes. Study in general: Sorted cell examination encompassed about 110 million cells across all samples.

Study results and limitations: VDJ junctions sequenced from type 1 diabetes patients showed fewer insertions and more deletions. A closer apparent resemblance between naive, central memory and Treg TCRB repertoires was seen in patients than in healthy donors. TCRB CDR3 length was moderately but significantly reduced in all four CD4+ subsets of Type 1 diabetes patients.

Since all of the isolated RNA was reverse transcribed, expressed TCRB transcripts were what got sequenced. The data were produced by immunoSEQ multiplex PCR, yet TCRdb's version contains in-frame clones alone and is incomplete. Here the sample spans about 470,000 clones, roughly 30% being singletons. The CDR3 spans 17 residues. With 2 bases clipped from V and 1 base from J, the junction kept 6 bases outside the gene matches. Germline-derived CDR1 and CDR2 are GTSNPN and SVGIG (reference sequence). The gene calls are TRBV30 and TRBJ2-2; 11 bases map to TRBD2. This TCR derives from a young man in good health. The sequenced sample consisted of naive CD4+ T cells from blood. The CDR3 protein is CAWSRVAGGQNTGELFF. Written as DNA, the CDR3 is TGTGCCTGGAGTAGGGTAGCGGGAGGGCAGAACACCGGGGAGCTGTTTTTT.